A single sample gave rise to the 26 T cell receptor beta chains below, sequenced in a study of metastatic and nonmetastatic thyroid tumors. All patients were treatment-naive before thyroid surgery. TCRdb re-called clones from the PCR reads using MiXCR. Of roughly 35,000 clones listed, roughly a third are singletons. Sequenced sample: tumor tissue. The receptors shown here come from a female donor with papillary thyroid cancer or a benign thyroid nodule (not recorded which). Some clones in this sample may be carry-over from other donors' samples.

This clone came up a few times. In this CDR3 the conserved last residue, phenylalanine or tryptophan, is missing, so a read error is likely. V usage is TRBV6-5 and J usage is TRBJ2-7; the D is unclear. Germline CDR1 reads MNHEY; CDR2 reads SVGAGI. The CDR3 consists of 12 residues. CDR3 bases: TGTGCCAGCAGTAACTCAGTCTACGAGCAGTACTCC. Residues: CASSNSVYEQYS.

This clone was seen ten or more times. J is TRBJ2-6 and V is TRBV6-5; no definite D call. There are 13 residues in the CDR3. V was cut by 3 bases and J by 4 bases, with 4 bases left in between. CDR1 MNHEY and CDR2 SVGAGI come from the germline V gene. This CDR3 reads CASSYLGANVLTF. DNA of the CDR3: TGTGCCAGCAGTTATCTCGGGGCCAACGTCCTGACTTTC.

This clone occurred many times. The CDR3 loop is CSVEKVGTGELFF. In nucleotides, the CDR3 is TGCAGCGTTGAAAAGGTCGGCACCGGGGAGCTGTTTTTT. V gene TRBV29-1 combines with J gene TRBJ2-2; D call uncertain. V was shortened by 2 bases and J by 4 bases, with 8 bases between the two germline ends. Looked up from germline, CDR1 is SQVTM and CDR2 is ANQGSEA. This CDR3 is built from 13 residues.

The V and J genes are TRBV6-1 and TRBJ1-2; tentative D call: TRBD1 (6 bases). V lost 9 bases and J 4 bases, leaving 12 bases between the germline ends. The CDR3 length is 12 residues. From germline, CDR1 is MNHNS and CDR2 SASEGT. CDR3 sequence: CARGGQGYGYTF. CDR3 bases: TGTGCCAGGGGGGGGCAGGGCTATGGCTACACCTTC.

The rearrangement joins TRBV10-2 to TRBJ2-7, with D hard to call. V was cut by 9 bases and J by 2 bases, with 8 bases left in between. This CDR3 contains 11 residues. The germline gives CDR1 WSHSY, CDR2 SAAADI. The CDR3 is CASGSPYEQYF. CDR3 nucleotides: TGCGCCAGTGGATCCCCCTACGAGCAGTACTTC.

The chain carries TRBV5-1 and TRBJ1-2, with D possibly being TRBD1 (6 bases). V gave up 1 base and J gave up 7 bases, with 17 bases separating them. Germline assignment: CDR1 SGHRS and CDR2 YFSETQ. The CDR3 is 15 amino acids. The CDR3 spells CASSLSAQGGGGYTF. In nucleotides, the CDR3 is TGCGCCAGCAGCTTGTCCGCACAGGGAGGTGGTGGCTACACCTTC.

The rearrangement uses TRBV20-1 and TRBJ2-3; 16 nucleotides match TRBD2. V lost 2 bases, J lost 6 bases, and 5 bases stayed unmatched. Germline V CDR1 and CDR2: DFQATT, SNEGSKA (reference sequence). The CDR3 is 16 amino acids. The chain's CDR3 is CSARPGTSGRGDTQYF. Written as DNA, the CDR3 is TGCAGTGCTAGACCCGGGACTAGCGGGAGGGGCGATACGCAGTATTTT.

This clone was seen a few times. The chain recombines TRBV6-5 with TRBJ1-1; D is possibly TRBD1 (5 bases). The CDR3 loop spans 14 amino acids. CDR1 and CDR2 (germline): MNHEY, SVGAGI. Between the trimmed V and J ends, which lost 0 bases and 4 bases, there was a span of 9 bases. CDR3 nucleotide sequence: TGTGCCAGCAGTTACTCAGCGGGGGGCACTGAAGCTTTCTTT. As protein: CASSYSAGGTEAFF.

With respect to this clone: Sequence at one end of the junction differs from germline and may be a read error. This chain links TRBV4-1 with TRBJ1-2; D is undetermined. CDR3 size: 13 residues. Per the germline V gene, CDR1 is MGHRA and CDR2 is YSYEKL. The CDR3 reads CTSSQEYGGADNF. CDR3 nucleotide sequence: TGCACCAGCAGCCAAGAATACGGTGGAGCCGACAACTTC.

This chain uses TRBV6-1 with TRBJ2-1, with D perhaps TRBD2 (6 bases). V dropped 1 base and J dropped 8 bases, with 12 bases sitting between them. Germline CDR1 and CDR2: MNHNS and SASEGT. This CDR3 is 14 amino acids long. The CDR3 DNA is TGTGCCAGCAGTGAAGGCGGGGAGGCAGATGAGCAGTTCTTC. Amino acids: CASSEGGEADEQFF.

This chain connects TRBV29-1 to TRBJ1-2, with D unresolved. The CDR3 is 11 residues long. Deletions cut 7 bases from V and 8 bases from J, with 14 bases between. Germline CDR1 SQVTM, CDR2 ANQGSEA. The CDR3 sequence is CSAPLGNGYTF. CDR3 coding DNA: TGCAGCGCCCCTCTCGGGAACGGCTACACCTTC.

This sequence joins TRBV7-3 and TRBJ2-1; D uncertain. The V gene's germline CDR1 is SGHTA and CDR2 FQGTGA. The CDR3 covers 15 residues. With 5 bases removed from V and 0 bases from J, the gap between germline ends came to 11 bases. The CDR3 sequence: CASSPTVSSYNEQFF. CDR3 DNA: TGTGCCAGCAGCCCGACGGTAAGCTCCTACAATGAGCAGTTCTTC.

This rearrangement joins TRBV19 to TRBJ1-5, with D uncertain. Germline lookup yields CDR1 LNHDA and CDR2 SQIVND (reference sequence). The V gene lost 3 bases and the J gene lost 0 bases, with 12 bases spanning the gap. CDR3 length: 16 amino acids. The DNA for the CDR3 is TGTGCCAGTAGTATTCTTGAAGGATATAGCAATCAGCCCCAGCATTTT. Translated, it gives CASSILEGYSNQPQHF.

This clone was seen only a few times. This rearrangement joins TRBV27 to TRBJ2-7, with 7 nucleotides matching TRBD2. Germline V gene lookup returns CDR1 MNHEY and CDR2 SMNVEV (reference sequence). This CDR3 is 14 amino acids long. Unmatched junction bases numbered 3, after V lost 3 bases and J lost 1 base. The CDR3 loop is CASSFGEGSYEQYF. The CDR3 DNA follows: TGTGCCAGCAGTTTCGGGGAGGGGTCCTACGAGCAGTACTTC.

This clone has just one count. CDR3: CASSYQGANTEAFF. The CDR3 DNA follows: TGTGCCAGCAGTTACCAGGGGGCGAACACTGAAGCTTTCTTT. The chain uses TRBV6-2 or TRBV6-3 and TRBJ1-1; the match to TRBD1 covers 8 bases. The CDR3 has 14 amino acids. V dropped 2 bases and J dropped 1; count of bases not matched to a gene: 0. The V gene's germline CDR1 is MNHEY and CDR2 SVGEGT.

This clone was observed a handful of times. The chain uses TRBV28 and TRBJ2-1; D remains unclear. The CDR3 spans 17 residues. The germline V gene encodes CDR1 MDHEN and CDR2 SYDVKM. V was cut by 2 bases and J by 4 bases, with 18 bases left in between. The DNA for the CDR3 is TGTGCCAGCAGTTTAAACGGCGCAGAAATCGGGTACAATGAGCAGTTCTTC. Its translation is CASSLNGAEIGYNEQFF.

The rearrangement joins TRBV5-1 to TRBJ2-7; D might be TRBD2 (6 bases). This CDR3 spans 15 amino acids. With 4 bases removed from V and 5 bases from J, the gap between germline ends came to 19 bases. Per the germline V gene, CDR1 is SGHRS and CDR2 is YFSETQ. The chain's CDR3 is CASSPLGGKEDEQYF. CDR3 coding DNA: TGCGCCAGCAGCCCCCTTGGAGGGAAGGAGGACGAGCAGTACTTC.

V and J are TRBV7-2 and TRBJ2-7, with 8 bases matching TRBD2. The CDR3 extends over 14 amino acids. With V trimmed by 2 bases and J by 5 bases, 5 bases remained unmatched. Germline CDR1 is SGHTA and CDR2 is FQGNSA. CDR3 DNA sequence: TGTGCCAGCAGCTTAACCGGGACTAGTCACGAGCAGTACTTC. Its translation is CASSLTGTSHEQYF.

The rearrangement joins TRBV6-1 to TRBJ2-7; 8 positions match TRBD1. Germline assignment: CDR1 MNHNS and CDR2 SASEGT. With V trimmed by 7 bases and J by 3 bases, 11 bases remained unmatched. The CDR3 is 15 amino acids. The CDR3 DNA follows: TGTGCCAGCATACAAAGGACAGGGAACATCTACGAGCAGTACTTC. Its translation is CASIQRTGNIYEQYF.

This clone was observed a few times. The chain uses TRBV6-1 and TRBJ2-2; TRBD2 matches 8 bases. With V trimmed by 6 bases and J by 6 bases, 6 bases remained unmatched. There are 14 residues in the CDR3. Germline V gives CDR1 MNHNS, CDR2 SASEGT. The CDR3 sequence is CASSLSGRSGELFF. The CDR3 DNA sequence: TGTGCCAGCAGCCTCAGCGGGAGATCCGGGGAGCTGTTTTTT.

The chain has TRBV6-2 or TRBV6-3 and TRBJ2-4, with D perhaps matching TRBD2 (5 bases). The V gene lost 6 bases and the J gene lost 7 bases, with 19 bases spanning the gap. The CDR3 runs 15 residues. The germline gives CDR1 MNHEY, CDR2 SVGEGT. CDR3 bases: TGTGCCAGCAGCTTAGACTCCTCCAGAGGGAACATTCAGTACTTC. Translated, it gives CASSLDSSRGNIQYF.

The table lists this clone with a count of one. This chain joins TRBV20-1 and TRBJ1-2, with a weak D call TRBD1 (6 bases). The CDR3 consists of 17 residues. With 3 bases removed from V and 0 bases from J, the gap between germline ends came to 20 bases. CDR1 is DFQATT, CDR2 SNEGSKA, per germline (reference sequence). CDR3 region: CSARRTVAEPPNYGYTF. The CDR3 DNA follows: TGCAGTGCTAGGCGGACAGTCGCGGAGCCCCCTAACTATGGCTACACCTTC.

The chain links TRBV18 to TRBJ2-3; tentatively, D is TRBD2 (5 bases). This CDR3 is built from 14 residues. Germline CDR1 and CDR2: KGHSH and LQKENI. Trimming took off 3 bases at V and 2 bases at J, with 9 bases between the two ends. CDR3 DNA sequence: TGTGCCAGCTCACCTCAGCGGTCCACAGATACGCAGTATTTT. It is translated as CASSPQRSTDTQYF.

The chain links TRBV5-1 to TRBJ1-2; 8 bases are shared with TRBD1. Per the germline V gene, CDR1 is SGHRS and CDR2 is YFSETQ. The CDR3 runs to 15 residues. Unmatched junction bases numbered 5, after V lost 0 bases and J lost 4 bases. DNA for the CDR3: TGCGCCAGCAGCTTGGTGACAGGGGTTGGCTATGGCTACACCTTC. It yields the protein CASSLVTGVGYGYTF.

This clone was picked up a small number of times. The chain uses TRBV6-2 or TRBV6-3 and TRBJ2-2, with D possibly being TRBD1 (6 bases). Germline V lookup: CDR1 MNHEY, CDR2 SVGEGT. CDR3 length: 18 residues. Trimming took 0 bases from V and 0 from J, leaving 14 bases between them. The CDR3 DNA is TGTGCCAGCAGTTACTCATCTCCGCGACAGGCGAACACCGGGGAGCTGTTTTTT. It yields the protein CASSYSSPRQANTGELFF.

This clone was observed a few times. The chain uses TRBV2 and TRBJ2-7; D not certain. The CDR3 extends over 15 amino acids. Germline CDR1 and CDR2: SNHLY and FYNNEI. Between the trimmed V and J ends, which lost 0 bases and 0 bases, there was a span of 9 bases. CDR3 sequence reads: CASSEAAGDSYEQYF. Here the CDR3 DNA reads TGTGCCAGCAGTGAAGCGGCAGGAGACTCCTACGAGCAGTACTTC.